These 8 T cell receptor beta chains share one sample of origin, sequenced in a study of T cells in Graves' hyperthyroidism and ophthalmopathy. There were TCR beta CDR3 regions amplified from RNA transcripts. When the TCR CDR3 underwent first-round RT-PCR, the HTBI primer set was used. TCRdb re-called the multiplex PCR reads with MiXCR, one entry per CDR3 protein. The sample carries fewer than 400,000 distinct CDR3 sequences, more than 15% recorded once. Source material: blood. The receptors derive from a woman under 30 with Graves' hyperthyroidism that later progressed to Graves' ophthalmopathy.

Ten or more counts support this clonotype. V and J are TRBV7-9 and TRBJ2-7, with 7 bases that match TRBD2. This CDR3 is 15 amino acids long. CDR1 and CDR2 from the germline V gene are SEHNR and FQNEAQ (reference sequence). Losses at the gene ends were 5 bases for V and 3 bases for J; bases not matched to a gene: 10. The CDR3 nucleotides are TGTGCCAGCAGCAGACCAGGACTAGGCTACTACGAGCAGTACTTC. Translating gives CASSRPGLGYYEQYF.

This rearrangement joins TRBV28 to TRBJ2-5; D is undetermined. V was cut by 9 bases and J by 13 bases, with 21 bases left in between. Germline CDR1 and CDR2: MDHEN and SYDVKM. The CDR3 consists of 12 residues. CDR3 residues: CASSPPIGIVYF. CDR3 sequence (DNA): TGTGCCAGTTCGCCCCCCATAGGGATAGTGTACTTC.

The chain uses TRBV7-2 and TRBJ2-7, with 11 positions matching TRBD2. The length of the CDR3 is 16 residues. Looked up from germline, CDR1 is SGHTA and CDR2 is FQGNSA. The J segment lost 3 bases and the V segment lost 5 bases, leaving 9 bases of the junction unmatched. CDR3 loop: CASSPRPLAGGYEQYF. DNA for the CDR3: TGTGCCAGCAGCCCCCGGCCCCTAGCGGGAGGCTACGAGCAGTACTTC.

The V and J genes are TRBV29-1 and TRBJ1-1, with a tentative D call TRBD1 (5 bases). This CDR3 has 10 residues. Per germline, CDR1 SQVTM and CDR2 ANQGSEA. V lost 5 bases and J lost 9, with 10 bases in between. The CDR3 bases are TGCAGCGTTCTGACAGAAAAAGCTTTCTTT. Translating gives CSVLTEKAFF.

The chain uses TRBV4-1 and TRBJ2-5, with TRBD2 identical over 9 bases. The CDR3 is 16 amino acids. Trimming cost V 4 bases and J 5 bases; bases outside gene matches: 11. Per germline, CDR1 MGHRA and CDR2 YSYEKL. Written as DNA, the CDR3 is TGCGCCAGCAGCCTGATTCCGGGACTAGCCCATGAGACCCAGTACTTC. Its translation is CASSLIPGLAHETQYF.

This clonotype was found a few times. The DNA of the CDR3 is TGTGCCAGCAGCCAAGATCAACAGGCCTTTTATGGCTACACCTTC. It specifies CASSQDQQAFYGYTF. This chain connects TRBV4-2 to TRBJ1-2; D perhaps matches TRBD1 (5 bases). Germline CDR1 is LGHNA and CDR2 is YNFKEQ. This CDR3 is 15 amino acids long. V lost 0 bases and J 5 bases, leaving 13 bases between the germline ends.

The table lists this clonotype with many counts. V usage is TRBV11-2 and J usage is TRBJ2-7, with D possibly called TRBD1 or TRBD2 (5 bases each). CDR1 SGHAT and CDR2 FQNNGV come from the germline V gene. V gave up 2 bases and J gave up 2 bases, with 19 bases separating them. CDR3 length equals 17 residues. CDR3: CASSLTTASGSPYEQYF. The CDR3 nucleotides are TGTGCCAGCAGCTTAACAACAGCATCAGGGAGTCCCTACGAGCAGTACTTC.

This clonotype was seen repeatedly, ten times or more. Written as DNA, the CDR3 is TGTGCCAGCAGCCCCCGTAATCACAGGGGAGATACGCAGTATTTT. It is translated as CASSPRNHRGDTQYF. The J gene is TRBJ2-3, the V gene TRBV7-9, with 7 bases aligning to TRBD1. Unmatched junction bases numbered 10, after V lost 5 bases and J lost 5 bases. CDR3 length equals 15 residues. Germline CDR1 reads SEHNR; CDR2 reads FQNEAQ (reference sequence). The variable domain in full, completed from reference TRBV7-9 and TRBJ2-3, reads DTGVSQNPRHKITKRGQNVTFRCDPISEHNRLYWYRQTLGQGPEFLTYFQNEAQLEKSRLLSDRFSAERPKGSFSTLEIQRTEQGDSAMYLCASSPRNHRGDTQYFGPGTRLTVL.